These 6 T cell receptor beta chains share one sample of origin, sequenced in a study of T-cell memory formation after mild COVID-19. TCRdb ran MiXCR on the 5' RACE reads and lists one entry per CDR3 protein. Altogether roughly 580,000 distinct CDR3 sequences are present, approximately 18% being singletons, with the ten largest covering approximately 12%. The sample consisted of PBMCs or a T cell subset sorted from them (not recorded which). These receptor sequences come from an adult woman who had mild COVID-19 (a few samples of this study predate the infection). Cell type and time point are not known.

The rearrangement uses TRBV18 and TRBJ2-7; 10 nucleotides align to TRBD1. Germline CDR1 and CDR2: KGHSH and LQKENI. This CDR3 has 13 amino acids. Germline trimming cut 8 bases from V and 7 bases from J; bases unmatched to any gene: 8. DNA for the CDR3: TGTGCCAGCGGCCGGGACAGGGGTTTGGAGCAGTACTTC. Encoded protein: CASGRDRGLEQYF.

The chain employs TRBV30 and TRBJ2-6; 7 bases are a match to TRBD1. CDR1 and CDR2 from the germline V gene are GTSNPN and SVGIG (reference sequence). This CDR3 spans 18 amino acids. V trimming: 4 bases; J trimming: 0 bases; junction bases outside the gene matches: 12. The DNA for the CDR3 is TGTGCCTGGAACCTAGGAAGGGGGCAAGGCTCTGGGGCCAACGTCCTGACTTTC. It translates to CAWNLGRGQGSGANVLTF.

The table lists this clonotype with a few counts. The chain recombines TRBV20-1 with TRBJ2-7, with a tentative D call TRBD2 (6 bases). V was cut by 6 bases and J by 0 bases, with 18 bases left in between. The CDR3 consists of 15 residues. The germline gives CDR1 DFQATT, CDR2 SNEGSKA (reference sequence). CDR3 residues: CSARRGSGNSYEQYF. CDR3 bases: TGCAGTGCCAGGAGGGGTAGCGGTAACTCCTACGAGCAGTACTTC.

This clonotype was counted a single time. This chain uses TRBV4-1 with TRBJ2-1, with 14 bases aligning to TRBD2. There are 17 residues in the CDR3. Germline assignment: CDR1 MGHRA and CDR2 YSYEKL. After removal of 5 bases from V and 1 base from J, the junction contained 4 bases not matched to a gene. CDR3 sequence: CASSRLAGGRSYNEQFF. The DNA for the CDR3 is TGCGCCAGCAGCAGACTAGCGGGGGGGCGGTCCTACAATGAGCAGTTCTTC.

At least ten counts were recorded for this clonotype. An end of the junction does not agree with germline; a read error may underlie this. The rearrangement uses TRBV7-7 and TRBJ2-3, with TRBD2 as a possible D gene (6 bases). Germline V CDR1 and CDR2: SSHAT, FNYEAQ (reference sequence). This CDR3 comprises 15 residues. The CDR3 region is CASSSGLSSTDTQYF. Here the CDR3 DNA reads TGTGCTAGCAGCTCGGGACTTTCGAGCACAGATACGCAGTATTTT.

This clonotype turned up a few times. The DNA of the CDR3 is TGTGCCAGCAGCCCGAGAAGGGGGGCCCAAGAGACCCAGTACTTC. It is translated as CASSPRRGAQETQYF. The chain uses TRBV7-3 and TRBJ2-5, with D tentatively TRBD1 or TRBD2 (6 bases each). The V and J ends lost 5 bases and 1 base respectively, with 14 bases between them. Germline-derived CDR1 and CDR2 are SGHTA and FQGTGA. The CDR3 covers 15 residues.